The 12 T cell receptor beta chains listed next were all sequenced from one sample in a study of human T cells and chemical hapten exposure. Time point meaning: healthy volunteer bleed at 6 weeks. Unseparated into fractions, whole blood served as the source from which total RNA was extracted. TCRdb independently ran MiXCR on the RACE reads; one entry per CDR3 protein. The data hold fewer than 40,000 distinct CDR3 sequences, with roughly 5% observed a single time. The sample consisted of whole blood. Receptor source: a human donor in good health. Some clones in this sample may be carry-over from other donors' samples.

At least ten counts were recorded for this clonotype. The chain couples TRBV18 to TRBJ1-1; 8 nucleotides agree with TRBD1. CDR1 is KGHSH, CDR2 LQKENI, per germline. V lost 5 bases and J lost 1; bases outside the gene matches: 6. The CDR3 sequence is 15 residues long. The CDR3 here is CASSSSGTGNTEAFF. The CDR3 bases are TGTGCCAGCTCATCCTCCGGGACAGGGAACACTGAAGCTTTCTTT.

This clonotype was recorded at least ten times. The chain couples TRBV6-6 to TRBJ1-4; D is unclear. V was trimmed by 6 bases and J by 5 bases, leaving 13 bases between them. Per the germline V gene, CDR1 is MNHNY and CDR2 is SVGAGI (reference sequence). CDR3 length: 14 residues. CDR3 DNA sequence: TGTGCCAGCAGGAAGACTGCGGAAAATGAAAAACTGTTTTTT. Translated: CASRKTAENEKLFF.

This clonotype was seen ten or more times. The J gene is TRBJ2-7, the V gene TRBV20-1; a weak D match, TRBD2 (6 bases). Trimming removed 3 bases from V and 0 bases from J, with 12 bases in between. The CDR3 loop spans 14 amino acids. Germline loops: CDR1 DFQATT, CDR2 SNEGSKA (reference sequence). The CDR3 DNA reads TGCAGTGCTAGCTCCAGCGGGTACTCCTACGAGCAGTACTTC. It is translated as CSASSSGYSYEQYF.

In this sample, this clonotype turned up many times. The chain has TRBV4-1 and TRBJ1-5, with 8 bases that match TRBD1. The CDR3 is 17 amino acids. With V trimmed by 0 bases and J by 1 base, 5 bases remained unmatched. Per the germline V gene, CDR1 is MGHRA and CDR2 is YSYEKL. CDR3 in DNA: TGCGCCAGCAGCCAAGATCGCAGGGGGCTAAGCAATCAGCCCCAGCATTTT. Encoded protein: CASSQDRRGLSNQPQHF.

For this clonotype: A much larger clone sits a single nucleotide away, making a read error possible. The chain has TRBV2 and TRBJ2-1, with D unclear. The CDR3 spans 11 residues. Germline CDR1 and CDR2: SNHLY and FYNNEI. CDR3 amino acids: CPSSYDNEQFF. The CDR3 DNA sequence: TGTCCCAGCAGCTACGACAATGAGCAGTTCTTC.

The table lists this clonotype with many counts. The V and J genes are TRBV19 and TRBJ1-1; TRBD1 matches at 7 bases. Germline lookup yields CDR1 LNHDA and CDR2 SQIVND (reference sequence). V dropped 5 bases and J dropped 4; count of bases not matched to a gene: 10. The CDR3 loop spans 15 amino acids. The CDR3 nucleotides read TGTGCCAGTAGTCCGACGGGTCCAGGGGGCACTGAAGCTTTCTTT. This codes for CASSPTGPGGTEAFF.

This clonotype was seen ten or more times. The rearrangement joins TRBV28 to TRBJ1-1; 7 nucleotides line up with TRBD1. The CDR3 consists of 13 residues. CDR1 is MDHEN, CDR2 SYDVKM, per germline. Trimming cost V 7 bases and J 5 bases; bases outside gene matches: 7. CDR3 bases: TGTGCCAGCACCCCACCAGGGGGAACTGAAGCTTTCTTT. Protein sequence: CASTPPGGTEAFF.

This clonotype was seen at least ten times. The V gene is TRBV12-5, the J gene TRBJ1-1; D unresolved. Germline CDR1 is LGHNT and CDR2 is FRNRAP. V was trimmed by 1 base and J by 11 bases, leaving 8 bases between them. This CDR3 is built from 11 residues. The CDR3 loop reads CASGLGRNAFF. The CDR3 DNA sequence: TGTGCTAGTGGTTTGGGGCGGAATGCTTTCTTT.

The chain joins TRBV12-3 or TRBV12-4 to TRBJ2-6, with 9 positions matching TRBD1. There are 17 residues in the CDR3. After removal of 7 bases from V and 3 bases from J, the junction contained 10 bases not matched to a gene. DNA of the CDR3: TGTGCCAGCATCCCGGGACAGGGCATACGTGGGGCCAACGTCCTGACTTTC. Residues: CASIPGQGIRGANVLTF.

The table lists this clonotype with many counts. V is TRBV20-1 and J is TRBJ2-3; 10 bases align to TRBD2. CDR3 length: 14 residues. Trimming at V came to 8 bases and at J to 5 bases, leaving 10 bases not matched to a gene. Germline lookup yields CDR1 DFQATT and CDR2 SNEGSKA (reference sequence). CDR3 sequence: CSLRAGGPEDTQYF. The CDR3 nucleotides read TGCAGTCTACGAGCGGGAGGGCCGGAAGATACGCAGTATTTT.

The gene calls are TRBV12-3 or TRBV12-4 and TRBJ2-1; 11 bases agree with TRBD2. This CDR3 contains 15 residues. Losses at the gene ends were 3 bases for V and 7 bases for J; bases not matched to a gene: 5. The CDR3 region has the DNA TGTGCCAGCAGTTTGGTACTAGCGGGGGAGAATGAGCAGTTCTTC. This encodes CASSLVLAGENEQFF.

This clonotype occurred once. The V and J genes are TRBV28 and TRBJ2-1; the D is unclear. The CDR3 runs 14 residues. The V end was cut by 7 bases, the J end by 2 bases, with 12 bases between. Germline assignment: CDR1 MDHEN and CDR2 SYDVKM. CDR3 region: CASIPGSTYNEQFF. CDR3 in DNA: TGTGCCAGCATCCCGGGCTCTACCTACAATGAGCAGTTCTTC. The whole variable domain, remainder taken from reference TRBV28 and TRBJ2-1, is DVKVTQSSRYLVKRTGEKVFLECVQDMDHENMFWYRQDPGLGLRLIYFSYDVKMKEKGDIPEGYSVSREKKERFSLILESASTNQTSMYLCASIPGSTYNEQFFGPGTRLTVL.